One and the same sample provided the 20 T cell receptor beta chains below, sequenced in a study of early T cells in non-severe SARS-CoV-2 infection. One entry per CDR3 protein, called by TCRdb with MiXCR from the 5' RACE reads. The sample lists around 60,000 distinct CDR3 sequences, 13% occurring once. Source material: whole blood. These receptors were obtained from an adult who was a healthcare worker with PCR-confirmed SARS-CoV-2 infection or an uninfected control (not recorded which).

This clonotype has a handful of counts. The chain joins TRBV6-2 or TRBV6-3 to TRBJ1-2, with a possible D match to TRBD1 (5 bases). This CDR3 is built from 13 residues. Between the trimmed V and J ends, which lost 5 bases and 6 bases, there was a span of 13 bases. Looked up from germline, CDR1 is MNHEY and CDR2 is SVGEGT. The CDR3: CASSRTGRDGYTF. For the CDR3, the DNA is TGTGCCAGCAGTCGGACGGGGCGAGATGGCTACACCTTC.

This clonotype was observed a handful of times. The rearrangement joins TRBV5-5 to TRBJ1-4; 7 nucleotides align to TRBD1. Germline V gene sequence: CDR1 SGHKS, CDR2 YYEKEE (reference sequence). The CDR3 loop spans 14 amino acids. V shed 2 bases and J 7 bases; nucleotides not matched to a gene: 5. CDR3 coding DNA: TGTGCCAGCAGCTTCAGGGGGTTCGGTGAAAAACTGTTTTTT. Its translation: CASSFRGFGEKLFF. Looking up the rest from reference TRBV5-5 and TRBJ1-4 gives the full variable domain: DAGVTQSPTHLIKTRGQQVTLRCSPISGHKSVSWYQQVLGQGPQFIFQYYEKEERGRGNFPDRFSARQFPNYSSELNVNALLLGDSALYLCASSFRGFGEKLFFGSGTQLSVL.

This chain connects TRBV18 to TRBJ2-3; D is tentatively TRBD1 or TRBD2 (5 bases each). This CDR3 is 13 amino acids long. V was cut by 2 bases and J by 6 bases, with 9 bases left in between. Germline CDR1 is KGHSH and CDR2 is LQKENI. The CDR3 reads CASSPTGGDTQYF. Written as DNA, the CDR3 is TGTGCCAGCTCACCAACAGGCGGGGATACGCAGTATTTT. The full variable domain, rest sourced from reference TRBV18 and TRBJ2-3, is NAGVMQNPRHLVRRRGQEARLRCSPMKGHSHVYWYRQLPEEGLKFMVYLQKENIIDESGMPKERFSAEFPKEGPSILRIQQVVRGDSAAYFCASSPTGGDTQYFGPGTRLTVL.

The CDR3 protein is CSAFLRGGAGLFEQFF. In nucleotides, the CDR3 is TGCAGTGCTTTTCTGAGAGGGGGGGCCGGATTATTTGAGCAGTTCTTC. V is TRBV20-1 and J is TRBJ2-1; D is possibly TRBD2 (7 bases). The CDR3 has 16 residues. The V end lost 5 bases, the J end lost 9 bases, and 26 bases lay between the germline ends. Germline V gene sequence: CDR1 DFQATT, CDR2 SNEGSKA (reference sequence).

This clonotype has at least ten counts. The J gene is TRBJ1-2, the V gene TRBV24-1, with 8 bases fitting TRBD1. The CDR3 is 13 residues long. V was clipped by 4 bases and J by 7 bases; unmatched bases: 4. Germline V gene lookup returns CDR1 KGHDR and CDR2 SFDVKD. This chain's CDR3 is CATSDGQGPGYTF. As DNA, the CDR3 is TGTGCCACCAGTGACGGACAGGGCCCTGGCTACACCTTC.

This clonotype was recorded at least ten times. The chain carries TRBV20-1 and TRBJ1-6, with no clear D. V gave up 3 bases and J gave up 0 bases, with 6 bases separating them. This CDR3 spans 14 amino acids. Germline values: CDR1 DFQATT, CDR2 SNEGSKA (reference sequence). The CDR3 coding sequence is TGCAGTGCTAGTCGGGGCTCCTATAATTCACCCCTCCACTTT. Its protein product is CSASRGSYNSPLHF.

In this sample, this clonotype turned up many times. The CDR3 sequence: CASSPDRQETQYF. The CDR3 DNA reads as TGTGCCAGCTCACCTGACAGGCAAGAGACCCAGTACTTC. The chain has TRBV18 and TRBJ2-5; D is perhaps TRBD1 (6 bases). CDR3 size: 13 residues. The V gene's germline CDR1 is KGHSH and CDR2 LQKENI. V lost 3 bases and J lost 2, with 7 bases in between.

This clonotype was seen a handful of times. The chain's CDR3 is CASSRDRLSNQPQHF. CDR3 bases: TGTGCCAGCAGTCGGGATAGGCTAAGCAATCAGCCCCAGCATTTT. This sequence joins TRBV12-3 or TRBV12-4 and TRBJ1-5; D call uncertain. CDR3 length: 15 residues. The V and J ends lost 5 bases and 1 base respectively, with 12 bases between them.

This clonotype was seen at least ten times. J is TRBJ2-1 and V is TRBV12-3 or TRBV12-4, with 13 nucleotides matching TRBD2. The CDR3 is made up of 15 amino acids. V was pared by 5 bases and J by 9 bases, with 7 bases of the junction left unmatched. CDR3 amino acids: CASSPTSGGAGEQFF. CDR3 DNA: TGTGCCAGCAGTCCTACTAGCGGGGGGGCCGGTGAGCAGTTCTTC.

The chain joins TRBV11-2 to TRBJ2-3, with D perhaps TRBD1 or TRBD2 (6 bases each). CDR1 and CDR2 (germline): SGHAT, FQNNGV. V was cut by 5 bases and J by 1 base, with 16 bases left in between. This CDR3 comprises 16 residues. The CDR3 sequence: CASSKGGIGGTDTQYF. The DNA of the CDR3 is TGTGCCAGCAGCAAAGGGGGGATAGGAGGCACAGATACGCAGTATTTT.

Worth noting for this clonotype: A much larger clone sits a single nucleotide away, making a read error possible. The chain combines TRBV5-1 with TRBJ2-5; TRBD1 might be the D (5 bases). Germline V gives CDR1 SGHRS, CDR2 YFSETQ. This CDR3 region has 13 residues. The CDR3 region is CANSLRQKETQYF. Written as DNA, the CDR3 is TGCGCCAACAGCTTGCGACAGAAAGAGACCCAGTACTTC.

The table lists this clonotype with a few counts. This chain links TRBV20-1 with TRBJ1-2, with 9 positions matching TRBD1. The junction had 3 bases not matched to a gene; V was cut back by 0 bases and J by 4 bases. Germline assignment: CDR1 DFQATT and CDR2 SNEGSKA (reference sequence). The CDR3 length is 14 residues. The CDR3 bases are TGCAGTGCTAGAGATACAGGGGGCTTCTATGGCTACACCTTC. As protein: CSARDTGGFYGYTF.

This clonotype has ten or more counts. This chain joins TRBV6-5 and TRBJ2-3; either TRBD1 or TRBD2 may fit D (6 bases each). The CDR3 sequence is 12 residues long. Germline loops: CDR1 MNHEY, CDR2 SVGAGI. V was shortened by 5 bases and J by 6 bases, with 9 bases between the two germline ends. The CDR3: CASSQGRDTQYF. CDR3 coding DNA: TGTGCCAGCAGTCAGGGGAGGGATACGCAGTATTTT.

This clonotype came up many times. The rearrangement joins TRBV7-2 to TRBJ1-2; TRBD1 is a possible D gene (5 bases). V lost 0 bases, J lost 0 bases, and 8 bases lay in between. The germline V gene encodes CDR1 SGHTA and CDR2 FQGNSA. This CDR3 region has 15 residues. CDR3 region: CASSLAAGANYGYTF. CDR3 nucleotides: TGTGCCAGCAGCTTAGCGGCGGGGGCTAACTATGGCTACACCTTC. Using reference TRBV7-2 and TRBJ1-2 for the parts outside the CDR3, the full variable domain is GAGVSQSPSNKVTEKGKDVELRCDPISGHTALYWYRQSLGQGLEFLIYFQGNSAPDKSGLPSDRFSAERTGGSVSTLTIQRTQQEDSAVYLCASSLAAGANYGYTFGSGTRLTVV.

At least ten counts were recorded for this clonotype. The rearrangement links TRBV11-2 to TRBJ2-7; maybe TRBD1 (5 bases). Germline V CDR1 and CDR2: SGHAT, FQNNGV. This CDR3 spans 14 amino acids. Deletions cut 5 bases from V and 0 bases from J, with 11 bases between. This CDR3 reads CASSDQGTSYEQYF. The CDR3 DNA follows: TGTGCCAGCAGCGATCAGGGTACCTCCTACGAGCAGTACTTC.

This clonotype has at least ten counts. The genes are TRBV9 and TRBJ2-7; D is perhaps TRBD2 (6 bases). The CDR3 loop spans 14 amino acids. The V end lost 4 bases, the J end lost 3 bases, and 14 bases lay between the germline ends. In germline, CDR1 is SGDLS, CDR2 YYNGEE. CDR3 sequence: CASSPTGLLYEQYF. In DNA form, the CDR3 reads TGTGCCAGCAGCCCGACGGGACTCCTCTACGAGCAGTACTTC.

This clonotype was recorded at least ten times. V and J are TRBV11-3 and TRBJ2-3; 7 positions match TRBD2. The germline gives CDR1 SGHNT, CDR2 YENEEA. The CDR3 totals 13 residues. V lost 1 base to trimming and J lost 6 bases; unmatched junction nucleotides: 1. CDR3 amino acids: CASSLGLADTQYF. The CDR3 nucleotides read TGTGCCAGCAGCTTAGGACTAGCTGATACGCAGTATTTT. The entire variable domain, with the rest obtained from reference TRBV11-3 and TRBJ2-3, is as follows: EAGVVQSPRYKIIEKKQPVAFWCNPISGHNTLYWYLQNLGQGPELLIRYENEEAVDDSQLPKDRFSAERLKGVDSTLKIQPAELGDSAVYLCASSLGLADTQYFGPGTRLTVL.

The genes are TRBV3-1 and TRBJ2-7; D unresolved. Deletions cut 0 bases from V and 3 bases from J, with 3 bases between. Germline CDR1 is LGHDT and CDR2 is YNNKEL (reference sequence). The CDR3 totals 12 residues. The CDR3 is CASSQERYEQYF. The DNA of the CDR3 is TGTGCCAGCAGCCAAGAGCGCTACGAGCAGTACTTC.

This clonotype came up many times. This rearrangement joins TRBV19 to TRBJ1-2, with 9 bases that match TRBD1. In germline, CDR1 is LNHDA, CDR2 SQIVND (reference sequence). After removal of 5 bases from V and 8 bases from J, the junction contained 6 bases not matched to a gene. CDR3 length: 13 amino acids. CDR3 amino acids: CASSPGTGIGYTF. The CDR3 DNA follows: TGTGCCAGTAGTCCGGGGACAGGGATCGGCTACACCTTC.

In this sample, this clonotype turned up a few times. J is TRBJ1-6 and V is TRBV28, with D perhaps TRBD1 (5 bases). Germline CDR1 MDHEN, CDR2 SYDVKM. V shed 3 bases and J shed 10 bases, with 13 bases lying between them. The CDR3 has 14 amino acids. The DNA of the CDR3 is TGTGCCAGCAGTTTGGGAGGGGTCATGTCACCCCTCCACTTT. This gives the protein CASSLGGVMSPLHF.